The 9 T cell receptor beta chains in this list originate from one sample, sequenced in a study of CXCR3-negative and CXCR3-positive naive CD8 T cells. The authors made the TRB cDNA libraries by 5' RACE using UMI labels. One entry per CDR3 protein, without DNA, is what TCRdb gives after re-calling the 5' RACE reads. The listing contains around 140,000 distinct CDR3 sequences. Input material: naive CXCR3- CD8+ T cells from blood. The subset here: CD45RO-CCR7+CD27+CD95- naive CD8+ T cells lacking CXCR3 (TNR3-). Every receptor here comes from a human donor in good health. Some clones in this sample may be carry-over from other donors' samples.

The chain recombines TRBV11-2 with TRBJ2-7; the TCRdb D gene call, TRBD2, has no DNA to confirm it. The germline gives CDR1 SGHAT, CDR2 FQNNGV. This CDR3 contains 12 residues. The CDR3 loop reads CASGGVAYEQYF.

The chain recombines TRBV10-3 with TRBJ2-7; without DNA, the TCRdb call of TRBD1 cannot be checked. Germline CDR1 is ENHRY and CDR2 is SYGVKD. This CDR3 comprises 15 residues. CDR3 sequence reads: CAISPTGESSYEQYF.

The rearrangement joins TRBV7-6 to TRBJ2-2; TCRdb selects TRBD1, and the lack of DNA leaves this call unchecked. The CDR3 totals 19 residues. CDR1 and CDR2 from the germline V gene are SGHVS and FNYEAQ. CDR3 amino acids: CASSSHPPSGQLNTGELFF.

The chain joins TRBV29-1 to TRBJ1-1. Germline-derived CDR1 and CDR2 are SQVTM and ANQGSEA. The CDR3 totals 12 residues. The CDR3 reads CSVEDQAEKTFF.

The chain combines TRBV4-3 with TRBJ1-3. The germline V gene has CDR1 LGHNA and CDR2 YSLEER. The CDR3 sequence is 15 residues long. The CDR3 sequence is CASSQGTTQTNTIYF.

This CDR3 reads CASSLKGSPETYEQYF. This chain uses TRBV14 with TRBJ2-7; there is no DNA to check the TCRdb D call of TRBD1. Germline assignment: CDR1 SGHDN and CDR2 FVKESK. The CDR3 is made up of 16 amino acids.

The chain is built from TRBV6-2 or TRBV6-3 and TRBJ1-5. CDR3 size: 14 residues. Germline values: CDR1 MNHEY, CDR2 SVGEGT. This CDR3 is CASSYENANQPQHF.

CDR3 residues: CASSSRQGTNTQYF. The chain couples TRBV7-9 to TRBJ2-3; TCRdb's assignment of TRBD1 cannot be checked, as there is no DNA. The CDR3 runs to 14 residues. Per the germline V gene, CDR1 is SEHNR and CDR2 is FQNEAQ (reference sequence).

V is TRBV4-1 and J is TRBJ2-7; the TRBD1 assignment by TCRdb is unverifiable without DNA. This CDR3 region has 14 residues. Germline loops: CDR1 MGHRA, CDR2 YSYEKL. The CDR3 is CASSQDGREHEQYF.